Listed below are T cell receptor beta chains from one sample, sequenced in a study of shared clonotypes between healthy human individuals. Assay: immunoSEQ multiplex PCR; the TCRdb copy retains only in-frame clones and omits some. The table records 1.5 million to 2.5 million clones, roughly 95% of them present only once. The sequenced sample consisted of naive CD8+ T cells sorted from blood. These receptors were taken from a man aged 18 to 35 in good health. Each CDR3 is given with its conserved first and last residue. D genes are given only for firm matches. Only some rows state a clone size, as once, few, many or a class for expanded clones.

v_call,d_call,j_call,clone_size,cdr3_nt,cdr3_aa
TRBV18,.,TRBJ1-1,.,TGTGCCAGCTCACCGGCCGGGGGTCGGGTCACTGAAGCTTTCTTT,CASSPAGGRVTEAFF
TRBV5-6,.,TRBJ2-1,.,TGTGCCAGCAGCTTCCTGAATACCAATGAGCAGTTCTTC,CASSFLNTNEQFF
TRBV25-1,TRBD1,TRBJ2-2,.,TGTGCCAGCACCCTCTCCCCCGGACAGGGTAGCACCGGGGAGCTGTTTTTT,CASTLSPGQGSTGELFF
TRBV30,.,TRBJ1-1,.,TGTGCCTGGAGTGTACTTATGGGAGACCGGAACACTGAAGCTTTCTTT,CAWSVLMGDRNTEAFF
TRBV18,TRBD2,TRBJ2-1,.,TGTGCCAGCTCACCTCCCTTTGGAGCGGGAGGGTACAATGAGCAGTTCTTC,CASSPPFGAGGYNEQFF
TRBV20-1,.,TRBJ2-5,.,TGCAGTGCCCTGGGTGAGACCCAGTACTTC,CSALGETQYF
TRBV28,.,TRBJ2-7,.,TGTGCCAGCAGGTGGGACAATTCCTACGAGCAGTACTTC,CASRWDNSYEQYF
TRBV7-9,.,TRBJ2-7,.,TGTGCCAGCAGCGCGAGTTCCTACGAGCAGTACTTC,CASSASSYEQYF
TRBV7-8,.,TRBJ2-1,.,TGTGCCAGCAGCTCCACTGGAGATTACTCCTACAATGAGCAGTTCTTC,CASSSTGDYSYNEQFF
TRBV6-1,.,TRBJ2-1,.,TGTGCCAGCAGTGAAAGGAGGGTCCTTGAGCAGTTCTTC,CASSERRVLEQFF
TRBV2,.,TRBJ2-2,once,TGTGCCAGCGTGCTAGTATCGGAGAACACCGGGGAGCTGTTTTTT,CASVLVSENTGELFF
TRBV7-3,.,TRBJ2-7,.,TGTGCCAGCAGCTTCGGGACTGAACTCGAGCAGTACTTC,CASSFGTELEQYF
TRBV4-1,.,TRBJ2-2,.,TGCGCCAGCAGCCAAGTACAAGGGGCCACCGGGGAGCTGTTTTTT,CASSQVQGATGELFF
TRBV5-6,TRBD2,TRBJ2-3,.,TGTGCCAGCAGCCCGGGACTAGCGGGGGGGCCGACAGATACGCAGTATTTT,CASSPGLAGGPTDTQYF
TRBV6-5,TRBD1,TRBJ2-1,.,TGTGCCAGCAGTACAGGGGGCTCCTACAATGAGCAGTTCTTC,CASSTGGSYNEQFF
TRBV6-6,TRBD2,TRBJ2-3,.,TGTGCCAGCAGTTTGGGGCGGGAGGGCACAGATACGCAGTATTTT,CASSLGREGTDTQYF
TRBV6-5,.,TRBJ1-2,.,TGTGCCAGCAGTGCAAACAGGATAGGGGACTATGGCTACACCTTC,CASSANRIGDYGYTF
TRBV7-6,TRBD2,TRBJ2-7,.,TGTGCCAGCAGCTCGTTAGCGGGAGGAGTATACGAGCAGTACTTC,CASSSLAGGVYEQYF
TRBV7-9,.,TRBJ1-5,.,TGTGCCAGCAGCTTAGCTACGTTCGGGGGGATAGGCAATCAGCCCCAGCATTTT,CASSLATFGGIGNQPQHF
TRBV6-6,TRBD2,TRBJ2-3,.,TGTGCCAGCAGTTACTCCGGGGGGGCTGGCACAGATACGCAGTATTTT,CASSYSGGAGTDTQYF
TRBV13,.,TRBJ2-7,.,TGTGCCAGCTCTGAGGGTAGCTTCTACGAGCAGTACTTC,CASSEGSFYEQYF
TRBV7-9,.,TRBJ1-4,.,TGTGCCAGCAGCAAAGCTAACAGGGAAGAAAAACTGTTTTTT,CASSKANREEKLFF
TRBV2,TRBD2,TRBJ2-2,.,TGTGCCAGCAGTGACGTGTCGCGGGGGGCAAACACCGGGGAGCTGTTTTTT,CASSDVSRGANTGELFF
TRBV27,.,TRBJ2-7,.,TGTGCCAGCAGTTCGCGCCCGGGACCGGGGTACGAGCAGTACTTC,CASSSRPGPGYEQYF
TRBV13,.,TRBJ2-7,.,TGTGCCAGCAGCTCCTCGGGGGCGGACTACGAGCAGTACTTC,CASSSSGADYEQYF
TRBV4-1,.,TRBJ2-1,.,TGCGCCAGCAGCCCCCGGGCCTCAGCCTCCTACAATGAGCAGTTCTTC,CASSPRASASYNEQFF
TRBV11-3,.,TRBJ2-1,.,TGTGCCAGCAGCCCGACGAATGCCGATGAGCAGTTCTTC,CASSPTNADEQFF
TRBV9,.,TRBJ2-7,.,TGTGCCAGCAGCGTAGGTTACAGTACCTACGAGCAGTACTTC,CASSVGYSTYEQYF
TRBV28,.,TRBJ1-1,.,TGTGCCAGCAGTTTCGGAGCGGGCGCGAAGGAGGAAGCTTTCTTT,CASSFGAGAKEEAFF
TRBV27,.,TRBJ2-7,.,TGTGCCAGCAGTTTATCTGACAGATCCTACGAGCAGTACTTC,CASSLSDRSYEQYF
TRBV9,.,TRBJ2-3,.,TGTGCCAGCAGCGGGGTCACAGATACGCAGTATTTT,CASSGVTDTQYF
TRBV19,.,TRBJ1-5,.,TGTGCCAGTACCCTAGGTGCGGGGGCGGAAGGTCAGCCCCAGCATTTT,CASTLGAGAEGQPQHF
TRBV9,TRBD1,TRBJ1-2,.,TGTGCTAGCCGACAGGGCCTTTATGGCTACACCTTC,CASRQGLYGYTF
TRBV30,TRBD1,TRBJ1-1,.,TGTGCCTGGAGTGTACTTAGGGACAGGGACACTGAAGCTTTCTTT,CAWSVLRDRDTEAFF
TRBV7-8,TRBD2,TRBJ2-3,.,TGTGCCAGCATCAATGGACTAGCAGTAGATACGCAGTATTTT,CASINGLAVDTQYF
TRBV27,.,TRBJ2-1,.,TGTGCCAGCAGTTTACGGGGCTACAATGAGCAGTTCTTC,CASSLRGYNEQFF